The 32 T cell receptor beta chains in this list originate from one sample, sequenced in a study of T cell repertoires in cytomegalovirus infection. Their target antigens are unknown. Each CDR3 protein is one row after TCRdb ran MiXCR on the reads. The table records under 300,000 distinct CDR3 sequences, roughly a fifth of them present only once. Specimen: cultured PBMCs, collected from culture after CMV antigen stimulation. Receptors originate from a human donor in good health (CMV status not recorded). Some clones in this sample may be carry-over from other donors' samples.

The CDR3 coding sequence is TGTGCCAGCAGCTCCCCCCAGGGGCGGGAGTGTGGAGACGAGCAGTACTTC. Its protein is CASSSPQGRECGDEQYF. The chain is built from TRBV7-4 and TRBJ2-7; D perhaps matches TRBD2 (7 bases). Germline V gene sequence: CDR1 SGHVT, CDR2 SQSDAQ. This CDR3 region has 17 residues. V gave up 4 bases and J gave up 5 bases, with 24 bases separating them. The full variable domain, rest sourced from reference TRBV7-4 and TRBJ2-7, is GAGVSQSPRYKVAKRGRDVALRCDSISGHVTLYWYRQTLGQGSEVLTYSQSDAQRDKSGRPSGRFSAERPERSVSTLKIQRTEQGDSAVYLCASSSPQGRECGDEQYFGPGTRLTVT.

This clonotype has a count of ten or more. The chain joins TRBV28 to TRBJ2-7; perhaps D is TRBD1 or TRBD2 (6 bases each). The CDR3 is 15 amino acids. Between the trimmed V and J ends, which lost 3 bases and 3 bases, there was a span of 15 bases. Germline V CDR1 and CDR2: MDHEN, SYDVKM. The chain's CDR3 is CASSFPGGSLYEQYF. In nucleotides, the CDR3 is TGTGCCAGCAGTTTTCCCGGGGGCAGCCTCTACGAGCAGTACTTC.

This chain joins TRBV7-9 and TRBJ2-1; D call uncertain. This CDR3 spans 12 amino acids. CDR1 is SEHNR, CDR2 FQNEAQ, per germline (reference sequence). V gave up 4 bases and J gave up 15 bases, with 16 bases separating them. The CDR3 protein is CASSSRSNLGFF. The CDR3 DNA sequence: TGTGCCAGCAGCTCCCGGAGCAACTTAGGGTTCTTC.

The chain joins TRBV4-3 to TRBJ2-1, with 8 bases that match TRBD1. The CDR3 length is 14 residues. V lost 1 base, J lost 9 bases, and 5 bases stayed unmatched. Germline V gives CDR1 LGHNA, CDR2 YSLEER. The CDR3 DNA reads TGCGCCAGCAGCCAAGGAACAGGGGGGAGTGAGCAGTTCTTC. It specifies CASSQGTGGSEQFF.

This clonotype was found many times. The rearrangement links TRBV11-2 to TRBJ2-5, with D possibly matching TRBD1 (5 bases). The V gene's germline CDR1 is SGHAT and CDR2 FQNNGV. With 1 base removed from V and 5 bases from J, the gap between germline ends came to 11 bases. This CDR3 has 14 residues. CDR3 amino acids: CASSLVSRAETQYF. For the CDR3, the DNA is TGTGCCAGCAGCTTAGTCTCCAGGGCGGAGACCCAGTACTTC.

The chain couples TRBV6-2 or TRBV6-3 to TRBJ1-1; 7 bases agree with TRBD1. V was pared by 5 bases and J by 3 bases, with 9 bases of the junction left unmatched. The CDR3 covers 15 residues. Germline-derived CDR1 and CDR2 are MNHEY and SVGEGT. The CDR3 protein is CASSTPTGAYTEAFF. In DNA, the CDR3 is TGTGCCAGCAGTACACCAACAGGGGCCTACACTGAAGCTTTCTTT.

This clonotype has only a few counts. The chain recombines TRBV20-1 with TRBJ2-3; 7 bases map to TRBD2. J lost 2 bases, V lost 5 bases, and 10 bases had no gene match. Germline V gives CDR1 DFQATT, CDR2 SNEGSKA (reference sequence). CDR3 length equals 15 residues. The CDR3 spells CSAPRLAANTDTQYF. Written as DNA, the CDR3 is TGCAGTGCTCCCAGGCTAGCGGCGAACACAGATACGCAGTATTTT.

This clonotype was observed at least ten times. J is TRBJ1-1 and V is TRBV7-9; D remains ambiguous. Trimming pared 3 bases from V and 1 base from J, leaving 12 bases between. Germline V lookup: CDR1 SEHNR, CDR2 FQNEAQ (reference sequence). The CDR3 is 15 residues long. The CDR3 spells CASSLQPGKNTEAFF. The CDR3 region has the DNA TGTGCCAGCAGCTTGCAGCCCGGAAAGAACACTGAAGCTTTCTTT.

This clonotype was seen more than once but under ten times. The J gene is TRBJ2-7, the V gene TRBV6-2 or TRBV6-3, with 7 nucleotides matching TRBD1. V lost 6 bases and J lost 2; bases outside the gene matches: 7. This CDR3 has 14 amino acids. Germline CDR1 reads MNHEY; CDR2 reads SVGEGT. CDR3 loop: CASRPWTGAYEQYF. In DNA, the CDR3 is TGTGCCAGCAGACCCTGGACAGGCGCCTACGAGCAGTACTTC.

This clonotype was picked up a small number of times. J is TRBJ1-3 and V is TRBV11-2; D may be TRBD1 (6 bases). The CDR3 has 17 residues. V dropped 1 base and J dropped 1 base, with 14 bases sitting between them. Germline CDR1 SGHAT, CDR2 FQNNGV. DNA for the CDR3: TGTGCCAGCAGCTTAGCTCTCTGGACAGCATCTGGAAACACCATATATTTT. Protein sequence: CASSLALWTASGNTIYF.

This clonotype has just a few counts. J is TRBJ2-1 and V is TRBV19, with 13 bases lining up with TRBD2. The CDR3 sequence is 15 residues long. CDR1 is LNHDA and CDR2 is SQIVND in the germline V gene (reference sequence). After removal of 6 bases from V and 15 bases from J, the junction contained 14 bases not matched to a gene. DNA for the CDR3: TGTGCCAGTAGCAAGGTTGGACTAGCGGGAGTCCCGCCGTTCTTC. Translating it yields CASSKVGLAGVPPFF. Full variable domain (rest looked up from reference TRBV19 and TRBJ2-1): DGGITQSPKYLFRKEGQNVTLSCEQNLNHDAMYWYRQDPGQGLRLIYYSQIVNDFQKGDIAEGYSVSREKKESFPLTVTSAQKNPTAFYLCASSKVGLAGVPPFFGPGTRLTVL.

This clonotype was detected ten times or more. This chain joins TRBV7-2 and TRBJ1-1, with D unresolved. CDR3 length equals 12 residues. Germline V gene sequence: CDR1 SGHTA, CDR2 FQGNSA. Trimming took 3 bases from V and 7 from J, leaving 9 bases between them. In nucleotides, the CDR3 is TGTGCCAGCAGCTTTTACGGTAATGAAGCTTTCTTT. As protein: CASSFYGNEAFF.

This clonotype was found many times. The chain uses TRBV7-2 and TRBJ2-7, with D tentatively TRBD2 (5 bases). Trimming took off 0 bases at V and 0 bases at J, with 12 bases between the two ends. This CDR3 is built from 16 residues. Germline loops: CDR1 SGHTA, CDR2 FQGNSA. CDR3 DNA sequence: TGTGCCAGCAGCTTAGCGGCGGACTTAAGCTCCTACGAGCAGTACGTC. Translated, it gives CASSLAADLSSYEQYV.

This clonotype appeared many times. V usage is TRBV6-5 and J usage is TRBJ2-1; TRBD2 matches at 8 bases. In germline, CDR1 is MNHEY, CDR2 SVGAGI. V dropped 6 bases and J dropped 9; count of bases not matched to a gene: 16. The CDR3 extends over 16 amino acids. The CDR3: CASSYGAGRAQGEQFF. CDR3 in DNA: TGTGCCAGCAGCTACGGGGCCGGGAGGGCCCAAGGTGAGCAGTTCTTC.

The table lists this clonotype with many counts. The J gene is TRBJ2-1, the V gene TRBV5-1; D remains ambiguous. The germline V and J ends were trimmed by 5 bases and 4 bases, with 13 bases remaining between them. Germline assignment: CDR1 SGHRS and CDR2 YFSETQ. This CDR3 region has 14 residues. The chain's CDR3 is CASSSTVTYNEQFF. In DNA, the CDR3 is TGCGCCAGCAGTTCAACAGTCACGTACAATGAGCAGTTCTTC.

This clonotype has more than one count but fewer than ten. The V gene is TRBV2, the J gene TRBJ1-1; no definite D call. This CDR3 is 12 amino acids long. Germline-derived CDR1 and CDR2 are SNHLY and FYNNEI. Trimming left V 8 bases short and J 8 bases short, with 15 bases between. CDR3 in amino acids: CASLSSRREAFF. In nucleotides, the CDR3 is TGTGCCAGCCTCTCTAGTCGCCGAGAAGCTTTCTTT.

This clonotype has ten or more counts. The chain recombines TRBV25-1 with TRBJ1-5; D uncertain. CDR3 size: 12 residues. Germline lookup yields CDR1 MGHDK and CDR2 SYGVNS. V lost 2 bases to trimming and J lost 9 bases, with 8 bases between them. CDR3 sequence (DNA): TGTGCCAGCAGTGAAAATGTGGGGCCCCAGCATTTT. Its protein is CASSENVGPQHF.

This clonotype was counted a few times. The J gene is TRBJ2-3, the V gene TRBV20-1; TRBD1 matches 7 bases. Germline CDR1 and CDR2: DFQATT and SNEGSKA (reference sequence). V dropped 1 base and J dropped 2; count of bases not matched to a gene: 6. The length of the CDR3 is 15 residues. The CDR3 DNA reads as TGCAGTGCTAGAGCCAGGGGGATCCTCACAGATACGCAGTATTTT. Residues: CSARARGILTDTQYF.

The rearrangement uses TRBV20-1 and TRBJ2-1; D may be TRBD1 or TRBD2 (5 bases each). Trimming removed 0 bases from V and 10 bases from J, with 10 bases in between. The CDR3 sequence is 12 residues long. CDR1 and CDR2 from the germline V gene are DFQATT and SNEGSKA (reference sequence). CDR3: CSARDGTAEQFF. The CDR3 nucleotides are TGCAGTGCTAGAGACGGGACCGCAGAGCAGTTCTTC.

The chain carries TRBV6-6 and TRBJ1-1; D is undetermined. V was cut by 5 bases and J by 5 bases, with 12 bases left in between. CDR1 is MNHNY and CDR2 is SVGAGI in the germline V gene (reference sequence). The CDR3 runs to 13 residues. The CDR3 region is CASSPIGGTEAFF. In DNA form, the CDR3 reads TGTGCCAGCAGTCCGATCGGCGGGACTGAAGCTTTCTTT.

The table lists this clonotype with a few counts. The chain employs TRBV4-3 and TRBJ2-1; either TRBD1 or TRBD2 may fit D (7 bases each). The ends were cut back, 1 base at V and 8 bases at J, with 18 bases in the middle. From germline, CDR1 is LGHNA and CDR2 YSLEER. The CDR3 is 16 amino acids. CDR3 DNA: TGCGCCAGCAGCCAAGGGGGCCAGGGGGGGGTTGATGAGCAGTTCTTC. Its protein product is CASSQGGQGGVDEQFF.

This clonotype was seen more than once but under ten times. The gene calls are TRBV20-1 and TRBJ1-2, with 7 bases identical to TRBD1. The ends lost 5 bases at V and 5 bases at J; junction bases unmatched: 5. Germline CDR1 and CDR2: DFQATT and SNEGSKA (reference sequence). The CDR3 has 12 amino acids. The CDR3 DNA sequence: TGCAGTGCTCAGACAGGGTGGTATGGCTACACCTTC. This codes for CSAQTGWYGYTF.

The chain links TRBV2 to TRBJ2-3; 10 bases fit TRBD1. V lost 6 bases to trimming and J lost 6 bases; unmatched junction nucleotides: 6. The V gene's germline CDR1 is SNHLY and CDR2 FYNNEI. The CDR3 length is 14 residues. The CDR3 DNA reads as TGTGCCAGCAGGCGGGACAGGGGAAAGGATACGCAGTATTTT. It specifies CASRRDRGKDTQYF.

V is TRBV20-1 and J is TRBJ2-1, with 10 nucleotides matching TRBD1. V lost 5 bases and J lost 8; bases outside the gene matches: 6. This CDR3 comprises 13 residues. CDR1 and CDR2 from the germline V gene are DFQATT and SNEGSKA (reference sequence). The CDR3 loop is CSAPGQGYDEQFF. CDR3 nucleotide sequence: TGCAGTGCTCCGGGACAGGGGTATGATGAGCAGTTCTTC.

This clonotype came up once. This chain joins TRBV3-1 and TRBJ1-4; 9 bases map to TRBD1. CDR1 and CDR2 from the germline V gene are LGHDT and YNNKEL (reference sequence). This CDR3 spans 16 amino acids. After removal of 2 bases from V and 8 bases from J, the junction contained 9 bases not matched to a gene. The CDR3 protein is CASSQWVTGGREKLFF. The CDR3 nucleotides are TGTGCCAGCAGCCAATGGGTTACAGGGGGCAGGGAAAAACTGTTTTTT.

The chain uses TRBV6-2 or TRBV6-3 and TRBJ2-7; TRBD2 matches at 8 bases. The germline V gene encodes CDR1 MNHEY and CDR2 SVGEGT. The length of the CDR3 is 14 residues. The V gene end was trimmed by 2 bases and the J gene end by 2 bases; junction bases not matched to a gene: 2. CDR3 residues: CASSYEAGAYEQYV. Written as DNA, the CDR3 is TGTGCCAGCAGTTACGAAGCGGGAGCCTACGAGCAGTACGTC.

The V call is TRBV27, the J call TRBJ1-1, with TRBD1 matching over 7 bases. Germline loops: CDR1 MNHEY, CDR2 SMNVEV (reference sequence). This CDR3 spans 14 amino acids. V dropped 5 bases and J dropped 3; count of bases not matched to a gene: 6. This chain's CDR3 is CASSPGGVYTEAFF. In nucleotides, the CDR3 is TGTGCCAGCAGTCCAGGGGGGGTGTACACTGAAGCTTTCTTT.

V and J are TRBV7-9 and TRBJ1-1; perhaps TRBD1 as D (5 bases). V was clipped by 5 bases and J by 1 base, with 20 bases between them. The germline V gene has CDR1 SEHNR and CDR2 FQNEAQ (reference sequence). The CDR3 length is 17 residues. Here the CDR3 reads CASSPLTGRGENTEAFF. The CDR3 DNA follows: TGTGCCAGCAGCCCACTGACGGGGAGGGGCGAGAACACTGAAGCTTTCTTT.

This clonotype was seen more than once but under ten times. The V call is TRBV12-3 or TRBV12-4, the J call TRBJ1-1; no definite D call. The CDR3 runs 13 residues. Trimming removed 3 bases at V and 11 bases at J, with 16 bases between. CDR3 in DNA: TGTGCCAGCAGTTTCGTGGTAGGTAGGCAGGCTTTCTTT. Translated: CASSFVVGRQAFF.

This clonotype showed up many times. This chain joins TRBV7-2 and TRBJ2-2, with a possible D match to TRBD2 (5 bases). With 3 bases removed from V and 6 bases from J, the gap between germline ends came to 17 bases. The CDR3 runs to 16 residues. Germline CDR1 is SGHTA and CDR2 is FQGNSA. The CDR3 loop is CASSLQSVLEAGELFF. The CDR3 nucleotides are TGTGCCAGCAGCTTGCAAAGCGTCCTGGAGGCCGGGGAGCTGTTTTTT.

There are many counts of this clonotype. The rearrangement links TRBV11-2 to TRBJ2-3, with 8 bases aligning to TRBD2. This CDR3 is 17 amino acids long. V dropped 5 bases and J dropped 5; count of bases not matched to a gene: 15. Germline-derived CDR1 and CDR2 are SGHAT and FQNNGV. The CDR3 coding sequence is TGTGCCAGCAGCCTGCGGTTAGCGGGACGATGGGGAGATACGCAGTATTTT. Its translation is CASSLRLAGRWGDTQYF.

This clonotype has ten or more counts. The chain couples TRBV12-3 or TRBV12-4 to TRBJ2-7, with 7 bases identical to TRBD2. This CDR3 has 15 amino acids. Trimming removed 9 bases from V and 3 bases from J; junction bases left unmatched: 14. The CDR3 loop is CARTRAGRSLYEQYF. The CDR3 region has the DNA TGTGCCAGGACGAGGGCCGGGAGGTCCCTCTACGAGCAGTACTTC.